This T cell receptor (beta chain) was found in a study of cytotoxic CD8 clonotypes in ibrutinib-treated CLL. Study at large: Outcomes included around 25 partial and 2 complete responses; after median around 65 months, approximately 14 stayed remitted and 12 progressed. Averaging across samples gave about 240,000 productive templates and around 100,000 productive rearrangements.

The V and J ends lost 3 bases and 2 bases, in that order; junction bases with no gene match: 5. This CDR3 is 14 amino acids long. Germline V CDR1 and CDR2: GTSNPN, SVGIG (reference sequence). Depths of 1 in 200,000 to 1 in 1 million T cells were the sequencing target. The data were produced by immunoSEQ multiplex PCR, yet TCRdb's version contains in-frame clones alone and is incomplete. The profile covers some 300,000 clones, with around four fifths appearing a single time and 5.5% to 8% taken by the ten largest. The J gene is TRBJ2-7, the V gene TRBV30; 9 nucleotides match TRBD2. The sequence was obtained from a human donor with chronic lymphocytic leukemia. Here the sequenced sample was PBMCs, taken before ibrutinib treatment. CDR3 in amino acids: CAWRAGLAPYEQYF. The CDR3 DNA follows: TGTGCCTGGAGAGCTGGACTAGCGCCCTACGAGCAGTACTTC. The full variable domain, with the rest looked up from reference TRBV30 and TRBJ2-7, is SQTIHQWPATLVQPVGSPLSLECTVEGTSNPNLYWYRQAAGRGLQLLFYSVGIGQISSEVPQNLSASRPQDRQFILSSKKLLLSDSGFYLCAWRAGLAPYEQYFGPGTRLTVT.